The clone carrying this TCR beta chain has a handful of counts. Its antigen is as yet unknown. This sample was taken from a study of identical twins. Study-wide results and caveats: Part of the zero-insertion signal could reflect confounding by invariant MAIT and iNKT cells.

TCRdb independently ran MiXCR on the 5' RACE reads; one entry per CDR3 protein. The top ten hold 4% to 5.5% of the sample, which has fewer than 900,000 distinct CDR3 sequences, less than 25% seen once. The sample also formed part of further work on T cells expressing NK-cell markers. This second study says: Uncertainty persisted over the HCMV specificity of expanded NKG2C+ T cell clones.

Sequencing input: PBMCs. The clonotype comes from a young woman in good health.

For the CDR3, the DNA is TGTGCCAGCAGTCCCCCAGGACAGCGCTTTGGGGGCTACACCTTC. Translated: CASSPPGQRFGGYTF. The chain employs TRBV6-1 and TRBJ1-2; D might be TRBD1 (6 bases). Between the trimmed V and J ends, which lost 5 bases and 8 bases, there was a span of 21 bases. CDR3 size: 15 residues. Germline CDR1 MNHNS, CDR2 SASEGT.